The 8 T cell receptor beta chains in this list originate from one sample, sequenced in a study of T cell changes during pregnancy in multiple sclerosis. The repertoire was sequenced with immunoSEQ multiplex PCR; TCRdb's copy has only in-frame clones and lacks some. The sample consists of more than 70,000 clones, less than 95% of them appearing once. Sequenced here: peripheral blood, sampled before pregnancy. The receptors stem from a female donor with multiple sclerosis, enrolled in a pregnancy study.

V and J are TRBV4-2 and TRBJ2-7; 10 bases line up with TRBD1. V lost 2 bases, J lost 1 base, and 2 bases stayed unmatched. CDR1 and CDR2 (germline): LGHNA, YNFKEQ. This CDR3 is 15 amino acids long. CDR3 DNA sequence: TGTGCCAGCAGCCAACCGGGACAGGGGTCCTACGAGCAGTACTTC. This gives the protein CASSQPGQGSYEQYF.

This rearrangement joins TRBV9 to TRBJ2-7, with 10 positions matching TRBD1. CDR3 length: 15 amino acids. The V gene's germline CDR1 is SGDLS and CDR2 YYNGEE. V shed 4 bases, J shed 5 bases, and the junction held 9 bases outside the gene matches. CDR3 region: CASSPQGQGYHEQYF. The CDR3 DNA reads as TGTGCCAGCAGCCCCCAGGGACAGGGGTACCACGAGCAGTACTTC. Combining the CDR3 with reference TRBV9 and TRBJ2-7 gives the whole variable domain DSGVTQTPKHLITATGQRVTLRCSPRSGDLSVYWYQQSLDQGLQFLIQYYNGEERAKGNILERFSAQQFPDLHSELNLSSLELGDSALYFCASSPQGQGYHEQYFGPGTRLTVT.

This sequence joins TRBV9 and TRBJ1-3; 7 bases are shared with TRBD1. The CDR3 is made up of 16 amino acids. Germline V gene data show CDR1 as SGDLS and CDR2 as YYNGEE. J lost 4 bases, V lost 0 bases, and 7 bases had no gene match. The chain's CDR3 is CASSVELGGEGNTIYF. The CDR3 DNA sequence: TGTGCCAGCAGCGTAGAATTAGGGGGCGAAGGAAACACCATATATTTT. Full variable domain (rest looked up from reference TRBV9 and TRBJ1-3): DSGVTQTPKHLITATGQRVTLRCSPRSGDLSVYWYQQSLDQGLQFLIQYYNGEERAKGNILERFSAQQFPDLHSELNLSSLELGDSALYFCASSVELGGEGNTIYFGEGSWLTVV.

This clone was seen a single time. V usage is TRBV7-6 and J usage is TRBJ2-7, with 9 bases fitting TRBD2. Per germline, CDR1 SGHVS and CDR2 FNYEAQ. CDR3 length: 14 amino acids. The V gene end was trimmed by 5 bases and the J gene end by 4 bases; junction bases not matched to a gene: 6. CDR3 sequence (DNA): TGTGCCAGCAGCCGCGGCGGGGGGGAATACGAGCAGTACTTC. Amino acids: CASSRGGGEYEQYF.

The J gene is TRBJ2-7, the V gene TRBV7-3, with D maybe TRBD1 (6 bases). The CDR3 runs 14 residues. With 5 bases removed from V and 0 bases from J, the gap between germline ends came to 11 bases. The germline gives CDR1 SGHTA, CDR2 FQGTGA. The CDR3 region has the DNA TGTGCCAGCAGCCCCACAGGGTTCTCCTACGAGCAGTACTTC. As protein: CASSPTGFSYEQYF.

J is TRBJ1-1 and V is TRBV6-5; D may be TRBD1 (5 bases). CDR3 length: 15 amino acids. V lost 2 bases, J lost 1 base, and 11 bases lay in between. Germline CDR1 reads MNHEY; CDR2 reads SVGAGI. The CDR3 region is CASSYNPTANTEAFF. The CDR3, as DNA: TGTGCCAGCAGTTACAACCCGACAGCGAACACTGAAGCTTTCTTT.

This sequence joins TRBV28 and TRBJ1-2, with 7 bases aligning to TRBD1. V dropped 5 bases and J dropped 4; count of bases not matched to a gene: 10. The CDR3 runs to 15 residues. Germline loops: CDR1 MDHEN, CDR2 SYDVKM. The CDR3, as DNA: TGTGCCAGCAGTGAAAATCCGGGACAGAGCTATGGCTACACCTTC. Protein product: CASSENPGQSYGYTF.

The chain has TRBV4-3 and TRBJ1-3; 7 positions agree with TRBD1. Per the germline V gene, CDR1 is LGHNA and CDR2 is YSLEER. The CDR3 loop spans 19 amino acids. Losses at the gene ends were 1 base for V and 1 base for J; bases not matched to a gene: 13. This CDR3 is CASSQAGAQGTRSGNTIYF. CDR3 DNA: TGCGCCAGCAGCCAAGCAGGAGCACAGGGGACCCGATCTGGAAACACCATATATTTT.